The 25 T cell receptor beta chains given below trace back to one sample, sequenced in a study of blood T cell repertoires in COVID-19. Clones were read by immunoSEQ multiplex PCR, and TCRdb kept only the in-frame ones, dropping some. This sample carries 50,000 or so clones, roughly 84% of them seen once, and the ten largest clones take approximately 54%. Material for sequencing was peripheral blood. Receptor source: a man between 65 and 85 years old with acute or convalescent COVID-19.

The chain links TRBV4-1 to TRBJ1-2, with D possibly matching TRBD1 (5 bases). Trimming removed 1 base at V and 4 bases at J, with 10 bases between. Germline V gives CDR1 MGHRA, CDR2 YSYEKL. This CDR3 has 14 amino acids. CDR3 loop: CASSQGGVVYGYTF. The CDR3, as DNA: TGCGCCAGCAGCCAAGGGGGCGTAGTCTATGGCTACACCTTC.

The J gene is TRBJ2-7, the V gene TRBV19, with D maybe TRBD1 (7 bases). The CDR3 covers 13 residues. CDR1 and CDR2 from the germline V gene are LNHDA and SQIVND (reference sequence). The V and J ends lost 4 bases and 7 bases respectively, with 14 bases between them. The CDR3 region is CASSTRRGEEQYF. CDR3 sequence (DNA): TGTGCCAGTAGTACCCGCAGGGGGGAAGAGCAGTACTTC.

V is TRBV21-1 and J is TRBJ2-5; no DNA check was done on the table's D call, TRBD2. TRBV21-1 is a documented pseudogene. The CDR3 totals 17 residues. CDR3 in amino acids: CASSKFHQRGGQETQYF. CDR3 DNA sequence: TGTGCCAGCAGCAAATTTCACCAGAGGGGGGGCCAAGAGACCCAGTACTTC.

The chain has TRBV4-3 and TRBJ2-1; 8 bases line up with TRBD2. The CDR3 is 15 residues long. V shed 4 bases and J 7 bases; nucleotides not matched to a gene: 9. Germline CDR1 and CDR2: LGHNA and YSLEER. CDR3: CASSRTPGLVNEQFF. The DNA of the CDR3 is TGCGCCAGCAGCCGAACGCCGGGACTAGTAAATGAGCAGTTCTTC.

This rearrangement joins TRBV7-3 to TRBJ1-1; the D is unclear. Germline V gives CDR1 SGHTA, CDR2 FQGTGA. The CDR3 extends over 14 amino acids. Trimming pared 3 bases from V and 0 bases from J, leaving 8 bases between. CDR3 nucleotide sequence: TGTGCCAGCAGCTTTGGGCCTTTGAACACTGAAGCTTTCTTT. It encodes CASSFGPLNTEAFF.

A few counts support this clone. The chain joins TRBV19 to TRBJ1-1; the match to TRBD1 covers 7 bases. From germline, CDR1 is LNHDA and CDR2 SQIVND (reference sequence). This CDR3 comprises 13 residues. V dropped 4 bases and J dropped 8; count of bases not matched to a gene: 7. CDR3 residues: CASSTMRGGEAFF. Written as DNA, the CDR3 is TGTGCCAGTAGTACGATGAGAGGGGGCGAAGCTTTCTTT.

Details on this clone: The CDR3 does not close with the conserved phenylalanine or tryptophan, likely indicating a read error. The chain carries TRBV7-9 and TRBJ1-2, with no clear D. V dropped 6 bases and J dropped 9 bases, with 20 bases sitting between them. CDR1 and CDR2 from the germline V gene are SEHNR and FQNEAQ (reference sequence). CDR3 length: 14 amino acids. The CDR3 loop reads CASSFIDQTPSYTS. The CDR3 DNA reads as TGTGCCAGCAGTTTTATTGACCAGACTCCAAGCTACACCTCC.

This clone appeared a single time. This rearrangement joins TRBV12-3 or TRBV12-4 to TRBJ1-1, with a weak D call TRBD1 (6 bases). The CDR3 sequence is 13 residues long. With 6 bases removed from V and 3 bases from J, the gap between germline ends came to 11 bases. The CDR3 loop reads CASRTGTYTEAFF. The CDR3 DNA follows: TGTGCCAGCAGAACCGGGACATACACTGAAGCTTTCTTT.

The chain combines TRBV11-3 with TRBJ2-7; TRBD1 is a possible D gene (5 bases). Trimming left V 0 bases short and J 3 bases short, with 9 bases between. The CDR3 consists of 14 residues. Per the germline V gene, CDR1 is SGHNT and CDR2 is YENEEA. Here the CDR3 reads CASSLEGVRYEQYF. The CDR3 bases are TGTGCCAGCAGCTTAGAAGGGGTGCGCTACGAGCAGTACTTC.

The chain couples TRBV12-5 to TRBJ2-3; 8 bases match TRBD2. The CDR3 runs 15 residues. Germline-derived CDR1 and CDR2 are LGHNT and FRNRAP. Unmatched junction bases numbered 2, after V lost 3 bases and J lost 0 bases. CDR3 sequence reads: CASGFSSGSTDTQYF. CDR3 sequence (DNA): TGTGCTAGTGGTTTTTCTAGCGGGAGCACAGATACGCAGTATTTT.

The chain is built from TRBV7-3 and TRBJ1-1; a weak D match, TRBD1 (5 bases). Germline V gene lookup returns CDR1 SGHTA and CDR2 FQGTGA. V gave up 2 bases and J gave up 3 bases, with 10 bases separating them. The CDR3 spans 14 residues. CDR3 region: CASSLAGRDTEAFF. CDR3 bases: TGTGCCAGCAGCTTAGCAGGGAGGGACACTGAAGCTTTCTTT.

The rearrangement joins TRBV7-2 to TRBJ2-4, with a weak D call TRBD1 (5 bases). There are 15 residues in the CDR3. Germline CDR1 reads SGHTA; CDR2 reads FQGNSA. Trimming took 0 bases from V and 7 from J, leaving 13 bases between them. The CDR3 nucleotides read TGTGCCAGCAGCTTAGCGCGAACAGGAGTGAACATTCAGTACTTC. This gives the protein CASSLARTGVNIQYF.

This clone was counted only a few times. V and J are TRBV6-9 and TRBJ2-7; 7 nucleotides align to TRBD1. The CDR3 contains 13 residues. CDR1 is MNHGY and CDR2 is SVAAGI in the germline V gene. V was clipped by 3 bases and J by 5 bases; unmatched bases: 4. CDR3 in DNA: TGTGCCAGCAGTTACCCTACAGGGGACGAGCAGTACTTC. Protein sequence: CASSYPTGDEQYF.

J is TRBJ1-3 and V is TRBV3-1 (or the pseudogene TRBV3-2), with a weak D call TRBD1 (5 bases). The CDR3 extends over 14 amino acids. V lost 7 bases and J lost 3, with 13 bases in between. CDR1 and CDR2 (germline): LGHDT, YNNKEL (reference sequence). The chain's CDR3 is CASTRGIDGNTIYF. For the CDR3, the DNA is TGTGCCAGCACCCGGGGGATTGATGGAAACACCATATATTTT.

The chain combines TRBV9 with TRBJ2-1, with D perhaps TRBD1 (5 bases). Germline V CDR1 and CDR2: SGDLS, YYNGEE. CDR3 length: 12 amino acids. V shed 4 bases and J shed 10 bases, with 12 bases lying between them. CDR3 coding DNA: TGTGCCAGCAGCCCAGGGATGAGGGAGCAGTTCTTC. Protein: CASSPGMREQFF.

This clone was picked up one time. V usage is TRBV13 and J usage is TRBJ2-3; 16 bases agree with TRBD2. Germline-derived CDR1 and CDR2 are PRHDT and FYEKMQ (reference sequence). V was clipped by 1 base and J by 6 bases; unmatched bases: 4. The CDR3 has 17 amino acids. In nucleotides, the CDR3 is TGTGCCAGCAGCTTAGTGGGACTAGCGGGGGGGCCGGATACGCAGTATTTT. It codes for CASSLVGLAGGPDTQYF.

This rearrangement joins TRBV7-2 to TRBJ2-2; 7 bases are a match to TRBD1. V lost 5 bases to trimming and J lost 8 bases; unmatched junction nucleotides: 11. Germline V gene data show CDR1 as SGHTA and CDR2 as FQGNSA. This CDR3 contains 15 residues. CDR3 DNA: TGTGCCAGCAGCCCGGCTGGACAGGCCTTAGGGGAGCTGTTTTTT. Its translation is CASSPAGQALGELFF.

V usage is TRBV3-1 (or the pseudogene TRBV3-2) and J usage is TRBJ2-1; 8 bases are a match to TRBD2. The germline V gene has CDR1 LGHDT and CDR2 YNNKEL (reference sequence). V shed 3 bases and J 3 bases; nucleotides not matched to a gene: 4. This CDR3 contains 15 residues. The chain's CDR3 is CASSQPSGFYNEQFF. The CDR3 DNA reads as TGTGCCAGCAGCCAGCCTAGCGGGTTCTACAATGAGCAGTTCTTC.

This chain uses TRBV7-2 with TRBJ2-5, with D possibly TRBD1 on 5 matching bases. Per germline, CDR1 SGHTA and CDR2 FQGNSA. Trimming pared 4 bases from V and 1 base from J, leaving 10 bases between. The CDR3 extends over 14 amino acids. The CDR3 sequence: CASSSFRVQETQYF. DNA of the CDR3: TGTGCCAGCAGCTCTTTCAGGGTCCAAGAGACCCAGTACTTC.

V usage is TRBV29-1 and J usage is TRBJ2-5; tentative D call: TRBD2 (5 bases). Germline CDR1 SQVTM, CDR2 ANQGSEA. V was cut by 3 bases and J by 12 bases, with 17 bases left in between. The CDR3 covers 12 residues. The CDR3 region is CSVEGGGPTEYF. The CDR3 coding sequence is TGCAGCGTTGAGGGCGGAGGACCCACCGAGTACTTC.

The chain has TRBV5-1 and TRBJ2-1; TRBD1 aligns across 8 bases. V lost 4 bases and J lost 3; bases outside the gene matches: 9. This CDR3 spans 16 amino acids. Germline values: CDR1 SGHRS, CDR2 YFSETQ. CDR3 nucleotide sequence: TGCGCCAGCAGCCCTAGCTCAGGGGGCGTCTACAATGAGCAGTTCTTC. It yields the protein CASSPSSGGVYNEQFF.

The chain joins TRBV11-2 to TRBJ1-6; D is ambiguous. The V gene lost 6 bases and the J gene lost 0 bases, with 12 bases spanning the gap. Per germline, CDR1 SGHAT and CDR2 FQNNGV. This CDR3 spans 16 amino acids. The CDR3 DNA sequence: TGTGCCAGCAGGGAGAGATCCAGCTCCTATAATTCACCCCTCCACTTT. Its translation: CASRERSSSYNSPLHF.

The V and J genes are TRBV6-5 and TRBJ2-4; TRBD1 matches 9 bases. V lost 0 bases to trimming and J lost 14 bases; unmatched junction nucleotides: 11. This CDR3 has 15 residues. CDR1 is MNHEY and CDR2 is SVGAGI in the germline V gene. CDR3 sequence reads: CASSYSKGNRGPEYF. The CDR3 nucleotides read TGTGCCAGCAGTTACTCAAAAGGGAACAGGGGGCCGGAGTACTTC.

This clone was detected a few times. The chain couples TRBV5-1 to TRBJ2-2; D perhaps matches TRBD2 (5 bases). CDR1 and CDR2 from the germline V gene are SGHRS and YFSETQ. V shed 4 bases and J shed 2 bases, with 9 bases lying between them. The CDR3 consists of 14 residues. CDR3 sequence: CASSRERNTGELFF. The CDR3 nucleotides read TGCGCCAGCAGCCGGGAACGTAACACCGGGGAGCTGTTTTTT.

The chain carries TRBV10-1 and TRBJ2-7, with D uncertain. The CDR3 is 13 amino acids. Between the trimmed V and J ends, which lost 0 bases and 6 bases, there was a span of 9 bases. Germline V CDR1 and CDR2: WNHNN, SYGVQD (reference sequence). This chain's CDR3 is CASSESRSGEQYF. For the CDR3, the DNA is TGCGCCAGCAGTGAGTCTCGGAGTGGCGAGCAGTACTTC.